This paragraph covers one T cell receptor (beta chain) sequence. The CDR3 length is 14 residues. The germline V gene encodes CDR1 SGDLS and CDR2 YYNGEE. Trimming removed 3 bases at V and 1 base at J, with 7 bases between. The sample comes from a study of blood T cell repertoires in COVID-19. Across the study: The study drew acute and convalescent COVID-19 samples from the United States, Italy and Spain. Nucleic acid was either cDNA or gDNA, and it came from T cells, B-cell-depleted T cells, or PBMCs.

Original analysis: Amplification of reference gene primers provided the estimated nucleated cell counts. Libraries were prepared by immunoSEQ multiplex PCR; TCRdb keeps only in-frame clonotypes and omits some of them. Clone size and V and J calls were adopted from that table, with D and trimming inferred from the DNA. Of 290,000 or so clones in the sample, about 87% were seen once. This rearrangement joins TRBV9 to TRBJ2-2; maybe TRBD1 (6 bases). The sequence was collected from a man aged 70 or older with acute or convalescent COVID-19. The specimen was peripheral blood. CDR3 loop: CASSGGQNTGELFF. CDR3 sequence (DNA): TGTGCCAGCAGCGGGGGACAGAACACCGGGGAGCTGTTTTTT.